This T cell receptor (beta chain) was sequenced for a study of Ad26.COV2.S vaccination and SARS-CoV-2 variants. Overall study context: Of the COV1001 trial arms, the Ad26.COV2.S arm included the donor. Into the muscle, Ad26.COV2.S was dosed once or twice, 56 days apart.

Only in-frame clones appear in the TCRdb table, and some are missing; sequencing was by immunoSEQ multiplex PCR. The table has about 380,000 clones, roughly 85% seen once. Notes on the study in general: Individuals receiving vaccine had higher spike-specific TCR breadth than placebo recipients did.

Documented treatment: about 20 received Ad26.COV2.S at low or high dose, single or two shots; roughly five received placebo; per-sample allocation not given. Samples came from day 63 after the first vaccine or placebo injection. What was given as vaccine was an Ad26 vector encoding Wuhan-strain SARS-CoV-2 spike. As regards this clone: Its antigen is not known.

The germline gives CDR1 SQVTM, CDR2 ANQGSEA. The CDR3 contains 14 residues. Trimming removed 5 bases at V and 5 bases at J, with 18 bases between. The source of this sequence is a person aged 18-60 years who received the Ad26.COV2.S COVID-19 vaccine or a placebo. Source: peripheral blood, taken in a trial of Ad26.COV2.S vaccine versus placebo. The chain employs TRBV29-1 and TRBJ1-1; D may be TRBD1 (6 bases). The CDR3 DNA reads as TGCAGCGTTTTAACAGGGAAAAGGAAGACTGAAGCTTTCTTT. Translated, it gives CSVLTGKRKTEAFF.